These T cell receptor beta chains were read from a single sample in a study of blood T cell repertoires in COVID-19. Here immunoSEQ multiplex PCR was the method, and the copy in TCRdb shows in-frame clones only, minus some. The data contain about 51,000 clones, approximately 89% of them singletons. Specimen: peripheral blood. The receptors were sampled from a man aged 50 to 59 with acute or convalescent COVID-19. CDR3s leave out the opening cysteine and the closing phenylalanine or tryptophan. The order of the fields is CDR3 length, clone size, J gene, V gene, D gene, CDR3 protein. D genes are given only for firm matches. Part of the rows lack a size; the others show once, few, many or a class for expanded clones.

length: 14; size: .; J: TRBJ2-5; V: TRBV11-2; D: .; CDR3: ASSATRTYRWETQY
length: 15; size: .; J: TRBJ1-3; V: TRBV6-1; D: .; CDR3: ASSEVGGLGSGNTIY
length: 13; size: .; J: TRBJ2-2; V: TRBV7-9; D: .; CDR3: ASSLRLANTGELF
length: 17; size: .; J: TRBJ2-5; V: TRBV11-3; D: .; CDR3: ASSLSVMGHPQTKETQY
length: 16; size: once; J: TRBJ2-2; V: TRBV2; D: TRBD1; CDR3: ASSEGRGQGVLTGELF
length: 11; size: .; J: TRBJ2-1; V: TRBV19; D: .; CDR3: ASRGGAFNEQF
length: 12; size: .; J: TRBJ1-2; V: TRBV7-3; D: TRBD1; CDR3: ASSPGQVAYGYT
length: 12; size: once; J: TRBJ1-6; V: TRBV7-2; D: .; CDR3: ASSSRVLNSPLH
length: 13; size: .; J: TRBJ2-2; V: TRBV2; D: .; CDR3: ASTGMSANTGELF
length: 11; size: .; J: TRBJ2-7; V: TRBV18; D: TRBD1; CDR3: ASSVVAGGEQY
length: 12; size: .; J: TRBJ1-2; V: TRBV2; D: TRBD1; CDR3: ASRGQGPNYGYT
length: 12; size: .; J: TRBJ1-2; V: TRBV7-8; D: .; CDR3: ASSLRTADYGYT
length: 12; size: once; J: TRBJ2-3; V: TRBV20-1; D: .; CDR3: SASLDLAAGTQY
length: 9; size: .; J: TRBJ2-7; V: TRBV2; D: .; CDR3: ASRREAEQY
length: 13; size: .; J: TRBJ2-3; V: TRBV24-1; D: .; CDR3: ATSDSPPGGDTQY
length: 13; size: .; J: TRBJ2-1; V: TRBV18; D: TRBD1; CDR3: ASSPAQGAYNEQF
length: 9; size: .; J: TRBJ2-7; V: TRBV6-5; D: .; CDR3: ASSPNYEQY
length: 14; size: .; J: TRBJ2-1; V: TRBV11-3; D: TRBD2; CDR3: ASSLDPSGGYNEQF
length: 12; size: once; J: TRBJ2-5; V: TRBV5-1; D: .; CDR3: ASRVEEGRETQY
length: 12; size: .; J: TRBJ2-7; V: TRBV9; D: TRBD1; CDR3: ASSVDRAPYEQY
length: 13; size: once; J: TRBJ1-2; V: TRBV19; D: TRBD1; CDR3: ASSRGRDRGLGYT
length: 10; size: .; J: TRBJ2-7; V: TRBV30; D: .; CDR3: AWSRWSYEQY
length: 11; size: .; J: TRBJ1-2; V: TRBV19; D: TRBD1; CDR3: ASSRGQGRGYT
length: 13; size: .; J: TRBJ2-7; V: TRBV4-2; D: .; CDR3: ASSQDPDTSSEQY
length: 15; size: .; J: TRBJ2-1; V: TRBV11-2; D: TRBD2; CDR3: ASSLVAGTNSYNEQF
length: 15; size: .; J: TRBJ1-2; V: TRBV6-4; D: TRBD1; CDR3: ASSPTSGTGTNYGYT
length: 13; size: once; J: TRBJ1-1; V: TRBV10-3; D: .; CDR3: ASMRGEKMNTEAF
length: 13; size: .; J: TRBJ1-1; V: TRBV7-2; D: .; CDR3: ASSFWRRVDTEAF
length: 12; size: .; J: TRBJ2-7; V: TRBV18; D: .; CDR3: ASSPPTVYYEQY
length: 12; size: .; J: TRBJ2-7; V: TRBV3-1/TRBV3-2; D: .; CDR3: ASSQDNRAYEQY
length: 12; size: .; J: TRBJ2-5; V: TRBV15; D: .; CDR3: ATSRLERAKTQY
length: 10; size: once; J: TRBJ2-1; V: TRBV6-2/TRBV6-3; D: .; CDR3: ASSTGLFEQF
length: 13; size: .; J: TRBJ2-3; V: TRBV5-1; D: TRBD2; CDR3: ASSLLSGGSDTQY
length: 11; size: .; J: TRBJ2-5; V: TRBV5-1; D: .; CDR3: ASWLANQETQY
length: 15; size: .; J: TRBJ1-1; V: TRBV4-1; D: TRBD1; CDR3: ASSQSGTGGVGTEAF
length: 14; size: .; J: TRBJ2-3; V: TRBV19; D: TRBD2; CDR3: ASSIVAGGSTDTQY
length: 11; size: .; J: TRBJ2-7; V: TRBV12-3/TRBV12-4; D: TRBD2; CDR3: ASRLAGGKEQY
length: 11; size: few; J: TRBJ1-1; V: TRBV7-9; D: .; CDR3: ASRPGLNTEAF
length: 13; size: .; J: TRBJ1-1; V: TRBV5-1; D: TRBD1; CDR3: ASRGQQGSNTEAF
length: 14; size: .; J: TRBJ2-2; V: TRBV6-5; D: TRBD2; CDR3: ASSSGTSGGTGELF
length: 10; size: .; J: TRBJ2-7; V: TRBV2; D: .; CDR3: ASGTRAREQY
length: 11; size: .; J: TRBJ1-4; V: TRBV24-1; D: .; CDR3: ATSDGTNEKLF
length: 14; size: once; J: TRBJ2-3; V: TRBV9; D: TRBD2; CDR3: ASSVIAGGRTDTQY
length: 12; size: .; J: TRBJ1-2; V: TRBV3-1/TRBV3-2; D: .; CDR3: ASSLGSYNYGYT
length: 12; size: .; J: TRBJ2-5; V: TRBV5-1; D: .; CDR3: ASSLAVHQETQY
length: 14; size: .; J: TRBJ1-1; V: TRBV4-1; D: .; CDR3: ASSQEEGTANTEAF